This T cell receptor (beta chain) comes out of a study of T cells in Graves' hyperthyroidism and ophthalmopathy. Study-wide findings and caveats: Ophthalmopathy was identified by the model a median around 6.9 months ahead of onset.

The study left out patients who had uncontrolled infection, other autoimmune disease, pregnancy or lactation. Extraction of PBMCs used approximately 10 ml of fresh peripheral blood. It was RNA transcripts that yielded the amplified TCR beta CDR3 regions. Using the HTBI primer set, a first-round RT-PCR was run on the TCR CDR3. One entry per CDR3 protein, called by TCRdb with MiXCR from the multiplex PCR reads. This sample has some 770,000 distinct CDR3 sequences, with about 16% found just once. Germline CDR1 LNHDA, CDR2 SQIVND (reference sequence). CDR3 length: 14 amino acids. This clonotype was picked up a small number of times. Antigen unknown. The junction shows a germline mismatch at one end, possibly a read error.

Sequenced sample: blood. The receptor comes from a man aged 18-30 years with Graves' hyperthyroidism. The gene calls are TRBV19 and TRBJ2-3; D may correspond to TRBD1 or TRBD2 (5 bases each). The CDR3 region is CAGSIGDGTDTQYF. In DNA form, the CDR3 reads TGTGCCGGTAGTATAGGGGACGGCACAGATACGCAGTATTTT.